Below, 9 T cell receptor beta chains from the same sample are listed, as sequenced in a study of T cell clonality in common variable immunodeficiency. Using immunoSEQ multiplex PCR, the repertoire was profiled, and TCRdb retains in-frame clones only, with some absent. Singletons are absent from the sample, which has some 38,000 clones. The sample comprised peripheral blood mononuclear cells. Receptors were obtained from a person aged 18 to 70 in good health.

The sample holds many counts of this clone. The read is 3 residues too short to cover the CDR3 end, so that end is filled in from the germline J gene. The chain uses TRBV20-1 and TRBJ2-1, with D unclear. CDR1 and CDR2 (germline): DFQATT, SNEGSKA (reference sequence). The V end lost 5 bases, the J end lost 2 bases, and 16 bases lay between the germline ends. This CDR3 has 15 amino acids. The CDR3 loop reads CSAPTDRLPYNEQFF. The sequenced CDR3 bases are TGCAGTGCTCCAACCGATCGACTTCCCTACAATGAG.

This clone has ten or more counts. The CDR3 goes on 3 residues after the read ends, and that part is filled in from the germline J gene. The chain combines TRBV7-9 with TRBJ1-3; TRBD1 matches at 9 bases. The CDR3 has 15 residues. The junction had 2 bases not matched to a gene; V was cut back by 5 bases and J by 0 bases. From germline, CDR1 is SEHNR and CDR2 FQNEAQ (reference sequence). The CDR3 here is CASSKQGASGNTIYF. CDR3 DNA (partial): TGTGCCAGCAGCAAACAGGGGGCCTCTGGAAACACC.

This clone was counted ten times or more. The sequenced fragment ends 3 residues before the CDR3 boundary, so the rest is inferred from the germline J gene. V is TRBV20-1 and J is TRBJ2-1; 11 bases agree with TRBD2. This CDR3 contains 15 residues. With V trimmed by 1 base and J by 7 bases, 6 bases remained unmatched. Germline V gene sequence: CDR1 DFQATT, CDR2 SNEGSKA (reference sequence). The part of the CDR3 DNA that was read is TGCAGTGCTAGAGGGAGACTAGCGGGGATTAATGAG. Amino acid sequence: CSARGRLAGINE. The whole CDR3 region reads CSARGRLAGINEQFF.

This clone was observed at least ten times. The CDR3 loop is CASSHGQGYGYTF. Partial CDR3 DNA: TGTGCCAGCAGCCACGGACAGGGCTATGGC. V usage is TRBV7-2 and J usage is TRBJ1-2, with 8 nucleotides matching TRBD1. The observed sequence ends 3 residues before the CDR3 terminus, with the missing tail filled in from the germline J gene. The CDR3 is 13 residues long. Germline V gene sequence: CDR1 SGHTA, CDR2 FQGNSA. The V and J ends lost 5 bases and 4 bases, in that order; junction bases with no gene match: 3. The full variable domain, its missing parts supplied by reference TRBV7-2 and TRBJ1-2, is GAGVSQSPSNKVTEKGKDVELRCDPISGHTALYWYRQSLGQGLEFLIYFQGNSAPDKSGLPSDRFSAERTGGSVSTLTIQRTQQEDSAVYLCASSHGQGYGYTFGSGTRLTVV.

In this sample, this clone turned up many times. The CDR3 is cut off 3 residues early in the read; its end comes from the germline J gene. This sequence joins TRBV18 and TRBJ2-1; TRBD1 aligns across 10 bases. The CDR3 consists of 16 residues. Per germline, CDR1 KGHSH and CDR2 LQKENI. Unmatched junction bases numbered 3, after V lost 2 bases and J lost 2 bases. CDR3 residues: CASSPGGTGAYNEQFF. The DNA read from the CDR3 is TGTGCCAGCTCACCAGGGGGGACAGGGGCCTACAATGAG.

This clone has ten or more counts. The read halts 3 residues ahead of the CDR3 end, with the missing end drawn from the germline J gene. The chain employs TRBV18 and TRBJ2-6; D not certain. The V and J ends lost 1 base and 4 bases respectively, with 11 bases between them. Germline V CDR1 and CDR2: KGHSH, LQKENI. This CDR3 spans 16 amino acids. CDR3: CASSPQGLSGANVLTF. CDR3 DNA, as far as it was read: TGTGCCAGCTCACCACAGGGTTTATCCGGGGCCAACGTC.

This clone was picked up many times. The CDR3 goes on 3 residues after the read ends, and that part is filled in from the germline J gene. The chain joins TRBV2 to TRBJ2-1; 10 bases are shared with TRBD2. The CDR3 totals 18 residues. Germline V gives CDR1 SNHLY, CDR2 FYNNEI. V shed 4 bases and J 3 bases; nucleotides not matched to a gene: 12. The sequenced CDR3 bases are TGTGCCAGCAGTGCGGCTAGCGGGAGCTTCTTGGGCTACAATGAG. Translating gives CASSAASGSFLGYNE. The complete CDR3 protein is CASSAASGSFLGYNEQFF.

Many counts were recorded for this clone. Partial CDR3 DNA: TGTGCCAGCTGGCCGACTAGCGGGAGGAATGAG. This gives the protein CASWPTSGRNE. From start to end, the CDR3 is CASWPTSGRNEQFF. The chain recombines TRBV18 with TRBJ2-1, with 13 bases matching TRBD2. The read finishes 3 residues shy of the CDR3 end, and the germline J gene is used to complete it. V shed 7 bases and J 7 bases; nucleotides not matched to a gene: 4. Germline CDR1 is KGHSH and CDR2 is LQKENI. The CDR3 is 14 amino acids.

This clone was seen at least ten times. Read sequence stops 3 residues before the CDR3 end, and the germline J gene provides the missing end. The chain couples TRBV6-1 to TRBJ1-4; D remains ambiguous. Germline loops: CDR1 MNHNS, CDR2 SASEGT. The CDR3 contains 13 residues. Trimming took off 2 bases at V and 7 bases at J, with 8 bases between the two ends. The CDR3 reads CASSERHFEKLFF. The CDR3 DNA, read in part, is TGTGCCAGCAGTGAACGCCACTTTGAAAAA.